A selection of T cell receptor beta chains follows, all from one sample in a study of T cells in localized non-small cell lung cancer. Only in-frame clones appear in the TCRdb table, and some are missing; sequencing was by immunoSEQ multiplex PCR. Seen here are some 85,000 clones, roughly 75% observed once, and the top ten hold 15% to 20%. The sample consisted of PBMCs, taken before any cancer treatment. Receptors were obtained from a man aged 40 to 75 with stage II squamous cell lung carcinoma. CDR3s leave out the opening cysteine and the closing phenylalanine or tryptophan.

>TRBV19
ASSTWTGEARGYT
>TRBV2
ASSEGMANYGYT
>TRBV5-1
ASSSDYGYT
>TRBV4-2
ASSQGLAGGSGETQY
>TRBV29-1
SAKAGGRTGELF
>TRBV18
ASSLTMQGVYYNEQF
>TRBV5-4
ASSDTGGYDSPLH
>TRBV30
ACPLGDSGNSPLH
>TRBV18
ASSPRGGNYEQY
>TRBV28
ASSKELANTGELF
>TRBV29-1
SATTLGEQY
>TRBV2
ASQRLAGYNEQF
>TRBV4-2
ASSQMGSGGHEQY
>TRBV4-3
ASSQDFGYLYTDTQY
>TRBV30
AWAPGARYGYT
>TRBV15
ATSRDLVSSGRSTGELF
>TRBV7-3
ASSLSGSLGEAF
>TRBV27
ASSSYRVTKGTEAF
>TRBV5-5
ASSPRQNEQY
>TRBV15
ATSTGQGARIQPQH
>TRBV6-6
ASSYEGRANTEAF
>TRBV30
AWSVGQAYEQY
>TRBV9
ASSVGQHSSYNEQF
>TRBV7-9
ASSLGQGAYNEQF
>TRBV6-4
ASSDTVGGYT
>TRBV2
ASSIRGGIDEQF
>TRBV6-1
ASSAQQHTEAF
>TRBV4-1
ASSQDSLGRNQPQH
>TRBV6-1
ASSGGVSGANVLT
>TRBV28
ASSLGTGVSPLH
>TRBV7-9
ASSSDRGFSYEQY
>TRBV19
ASSLRGSLYQETQY
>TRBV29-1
SVEDGTVNEQF
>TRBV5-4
ASSLDTNEQF
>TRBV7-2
ASSVDRRTDTQY